The 26 T cell receptor beta chains below were found in one sample sequenced in a study of blood T cell repertoires in COVID-19. Some clones are missing from TCRdb's copy, which holds only in-frame ones; the method was immunoSEQ multiplex PCR. The sample lists 180,000 or so clones; 81% were seen once. Sequencing was performed on peripheral blood. The receptors were sampled from a woman between 40 and 50 years old with COVID-19, enrolled during active disease.

The chain recombines TRBV10-3 with TRBJ1-3; no firm D call. The length of the CDR3 is 13 residues. The V end lost 9 bases, the J end lost 0 bases, and 9 bases lay between the germline ends. Germline values: CDR1 ENHRY, CDR2 SYGVKD. CDR3 sequence reads: CAILQSSGNTIYF. The CDR3, as DNA: TGTGCCATACTTCAAAGCTCTGGAAACACCATATATTTT.

This clone occurred once. This rearrangement joins TRBV14 to TRBJ1-3; D call uncertain. V lost 4 bases, J lost 2 bases, and 12 bases lay in between. CDR3 length equals 15 residues. Germline CDR1 and CDR2: SGHDN and FVKESK. The CDR3 spells CASSLAVVTGNTIYF. The CDR3 nucleotides are TGTGCCAGCAGCCTCGCGGTTGTTACTGGAAACACCATATATTTT.

The chain carries TRBV9 and TRBJ1-6; TRBD1 agrees at 9 bases. The CDR3 sequence is 15 residues long. The junction had 3 bases not matched to a gene; V was cut back by 1 base and J by 7 bases. Per germline, CDR1 SGDLS and CDR2 YYNGEE. The CDR3 here is CASSVQGTGNSPLHF. CDR3 sequence (DNA): TGTGCCAGCAGCGTACAGGGGACAGGGAATTCACCCCTCCACTTT.

The V gene is TRBV2, the J gene TRBJ2-3; D not resolved. Between the trimmed V and J ends, which lost 3 bases and 2 bases, there was a span of 9 bases. The CDR3 is 14 amino acids. Germline loops: CDR1 SNHLY, CDR2 FYNNEI. CDR3: CASSDRRNTDTQYF. The CDR3 bases are TGTGCCAGCAGTGACCGGCGGAACACAGATACGCAGTATTTT.

The chain links TRBV9 to TRBJ2-2, with unresolved D. The CDR3 runs 13 residues. The germline gives CDR1 SGDLS, CDR2 YYNGEE. Trimming shortened V by 0 bases and J by 7 bases, and 7 bases separated the two germline ends. The CDR3 reads CASSVGPLGELFF. Here the CDR3 DNA reads TGTGCCAGCAGCGTAGGGCCCCTCGGGGAGCTGTTTTTT.

The V gene is TRBV24-1, the J gene TRBJ1-5, with D tentatively TRBD1 (5 bases). V lost 12 bases and J lost 2, with 28 bases in between. Germline V gene data show CDR1 as KGHDR and CDR2 as SFDVKD. The length of the CDR3 is 18 residues. The chain's CDR3 is CAPPSFPTEQGGNQPQHF. The CDR3, as DNA: TGTGCCCCCCCTTCGTTCCCGACCGAGCAGGGTGGCAATCAGCCCCAGCATTTT.

The V and J genes are TRBV3-1 (or the pseudogene TRBV3-2) and TRBJ2-1; D ambiguous. Germline V gene lookup returns CDR1 LGHDT and CDR2 YNNKEL (reference sequence). The CDR3 has 14 residues. Trimming left V 2 bases short and J 7 bases short, with 12 bases between. The CDR3 DNA reads TGTGCCAGCAGCCAACCTACCCGCCTTAATGAGCAGTTCTTC. Translating it yields CASSQPTRLNEQFF.

The chain links TRBV27 to TRBJ1-4; TRBD1 might be the D (5 bases). The CDR3 spans 14 residues. CDR1 and CDR2 from the germline V gene are MNHEY and SMNVEV (reference sequence). With 7 bases removed from V and 3 bases from J, the gap between germline ends came to 12 bases. CDR3 sequence: CASTSGGANEKLFF. DNA for the CDR3: TGTGCCAGCACCTCCGGGGGGGCTAATGAAAAACTGTTTTTT.

V and J are TRBV11-2 and TRBJ1-4; D uncertain. The ends were cut back, 2 bases at V and 4 bases at J, with 8 bases in the middle. The germline V gene has CDR1 SGHAT and CDR2 FQNNGV. This CDR3 contains 14 residues. In DNA form, the CDR3 reads TGTGCCAGCAGCTTAACGAGGGTTAATGAAAAACTGTTTTTT. Amino acid sequence: CASSLTRVNEKLFF.

The chain employs TRBV5-1 and TRBJ1-4; D perhaps matches TRBD1 (6 bases). V gave up 4 bases and J gave up 7 bases, with 17 bases separating them. Germline V gives CDR1 SGHRS, CDR2 YFSETQ. The CDR3 runs 15 residues. The CDR3 DNA follows: TGCGCCAGCAGCGTGACACAGGGTGGAGGTGAAAAACTGTTTTTT. Translation: CASSVTQGGGEKLFF.

The chain employs TRBV27 and TRBJ2-7; 7 bases map to TRBD1. The germline V gene has CDR1 MNHEY and CDR2 SMNVEV (reference sequence). The V gene end was trimmed by 6 bases and the J gene end by 0 bases; junction bases not matched to a gene: 5. This CDR3 contains 14 residues. The CDR3 DNA follows: TGTGCCAGCAGACCTTGGGACAGCTCCTACGAGCAGTACGTC. It codes for CASRPWDSSYEQYV.

The V and J genes are TRBV6-1 and TRBJ2-3, with TRBD1 matching 7 bases. Trimming removed 3 bases from V and 1 base from J; junction bases left unmatched: 7. Germline V gene lookup returns CDR1 MNHNS and CDR2 SASEGT. The CDR3 is 16 residues long. CDR3 amino acids: CASSDDGTARTDTQYF. The CDR3 coding sequence is TGTGCCAGCAGTGACGACGGGACAGCCCGCACAGATACGCAGTATTTT.

The CDR3 bases are TGCGCCAGCAGCAAAAACCAGGGGGCAGGAGGTTCACCCCTCCACTTT. Translation: CASSKNQGAGGSPLHF. V gene TRBV5-1 combines with J gene TRBJ1-6, with 8 bases fitting TRBD1. V shed 4 bases and J 9 bases; nucleotides not matched to a gene: 12. CDR1 is SGHRS and CDR2 is YFSETQ in the germline V gene. CDR3 length: 16 residues. Using reference TRBV5-1 and TRBJ1-6 for the parts outside the CDR3, the full variable domain is KAGVTQTPRYLIKTRGQQVTLSCSPISGHRSVSWYQQTPGQGLQFLFEYFSETQRNKGNFPGRFSGRQFSNSRSEMNVSTLELGDSALYLCASSKNQGAGGSPLHFGNGTRLTVT.

This clone was found once. V and J are TRBV7-8 and TRBJ1-5; D not certain. This CDR3 contains 13 residues. Germline CDR1 SGHVS, CDR2 FQNEAQ. Trimming removed 5 bases at V and 7 bases at J, with 12 bases between. CDR3 sequence: CASSHRLNQPQHF. Written as DNA, the CDR3 is TGTGCCAGCAGCCACCGACTAAACCAGCCCCAGCATTTT.

This clone was picked up a small number of times. The rearrangement joins TRBV28 to TRBJ2-7; 12 nucleotides match TRBD2. This CDR3 is 14 amino acids long. Germline trimming cut 5 bases from V and 4 bases from J; bases unmatched to any gene: 3. Germline assignment: CDR1 MDHEN and CDR2 SYDVKM. The CDR3 DNA reads TGTGCCAGCAGTAGACTAGCGGGGGATTACGAGCAGTACTTC. Translation: CASSRLAGDYEQYF.

The chain links TRBV15 to TRBJ1-1; 8 bases are shared with TRBD1. V lost 4 bases and J lost 5; bases outside the gene matches: 6. This CDR3 has 14 residues. Germline V gene data show CDR1 as LNHNV and CDR2 as YYDKDF (reference sequence). In nucleotides, the CDR3 is TGTGCCACCAGCACAGGGGGCGCGGGTACTGAAGCTTTCTTT. Translated: CATSTGGAGTEAFF.

This clone was observed a few times. V is TRBV6-5 and J is TRBJ2-7, with 7 bases matching TRBD1. This CDR3 spans 13 amino acids. Germline V gene lookup returns CDR1 MNHEY and CDR2 SVGAGI. The trim removed 6 bases at V and 6 bases at J, leaving 8 bases unmatched. The CDR3 DNA is TGTGCCAGCAGCACCCAGGGGGATCCCGAGCAGTACTTC. Translating it yields CASSTQGDPEQYF.

This chain connects TRBV7-8 to TRBJ2-3, with TRBD1 as a possible D gene (6 bases). The CDR3 spans 15 residues. CDR1 and CDR2 (germline): SGHVS, FQNEAQ. The V gene lost 2 bases and the J gene lost 2 bases, with 11 bases spanning the gap. CDR3 region: CASSLLQGPTDTQYF. Here the CDR3 DNA reads TGTGCCAGCAGCTTATTACAGGGTCCCACAGATACGCAGTATTTT.

The chain is built from TRBV5-4 and TRBJ2-1; possible D gene TRBD1, 6 bases. The CDR3 spans 14 residues. The V end lost 4 bases, the J end lost 5 bases, and 13 bases lay between the germline ends. Per the germline V gene, CDR1 is SGHNT and CDR2 is YYREEE (reference sequence). CDR3 in amino acids: CASSLDRLHNEQFF. The CDR3 nucleotides are TGTGCCAGCAGCCTCGACAGGTTACACAATGAGCAGTTCTTC.

The chain uses TRBV5-1 and TRBJ2-2; the match to TRBD2 covers 10 bases. The ends lost 4 bases at V and 4 bases at J; junction bases unmatched: 10. There are 17 residues in the CDR3. Germline-derived CDR1 and CDR2 are SGHRS and YFSETQ. CDR3 sequence reads: CASSRSSGRMSTGELFF. CDR3 nucleotides: TGCGCCAGCAGCAGGTCTAGCGGGAGAATGAGCACCGGGGAGCTGTTTTTT.

This clone showed up just once. The rearrangement uses TRBV2 and TRBJ1-3; 8 bases are shared with TRBD1. From germline, CDR1 is SNHLY and CDR2 FYNNEI. The CDR3 spans 12 residues. The V and J ends lost 11 bases and 3 bases, in that order; junction bases with no gene match: 3. CDR3 in DNA: TGTGCCGGACAGGGAGATGGAAACACCATATATTTT. This encodes CAGQGDGNTIYF. The variable domain in full, with the rest retrieved from reference TRBV2 and TRBJ1-3, is EPEVTQTPSHQVTQMGQEVILRCVPISNHLYFYWYRQILGQKVEFLVSFYNNEISEKSEIFDDQFSVERPDGSNFTLKIRSTKLEDSAMYFCAGQGDGNTIYFGEGSWLTVV.

The V and J genes are TRBV5-4 and TRBJ2-7; D possibly corresponds to TRBD1 (6 bases). The germline gives CDR1 SGHNT, CDR2 YYREEE (reference sequence). The CDR3 is 13 amino acids. The ends were cut back, 4 bases at V and 4 bases at J, with 12 bases in the middle. The CDR3: CASSAAGDYEQYV. As DNA, the CDR3 is TGTGCCAGCAGCGCCGCAGGGGATTACGAGCAGTACGTC.

This sequence joins TRBV10-3 and TRBJ1-1; the D gene is possibly TRBD1 (5 bases). The CDR3 loop spans 15 amino acids. The germline CDR1 and CDR2 sequences are ENHRY and SYGVKD. V lost 2 bases and J 3 bases, leaving 13 bases between the germline ends. CDR3 in amino acids: CAISERGSEYTEAFF. As DNA, the CDR3 is TGTGCCATCAGTGAGAGGGGCTCCGAGTACACTGAAGCTTTCTTT.

The gene calls are TRBV7-8 and TRBJ2-7; TRBD1 agrees at 11 bases. The CDR3 loop spans 15 amino acids. Germline CDR1 is SGHVS and CDR2 is FQNEAQ. The V segment lost 5 bases and the J segment 5 bases; nucleotides outside the gene matches: 8. CDR3 DNA sequence: TGTGCCAGCAGCACAGGACAGGGGGCTTTCGACGAGCAGTACTTC. Protein sequence: CASSTGQGAFDEQYF.

The CDR3 is CASSDTGSTNEKLFF. The CDR3, as DNA: TGTGCCAGCAGTGACACAGGGTCCACTAATGAAAAACTGTTTTTT. This rearrangement joins TRBV2 to TRBJ1-4, with D maybe TRBD1 (6 bases). Germline-derived CDR1 and CDR2 are SNHLY and FYNNEI. Deletions cut 3 bases from V and 2 bases from J, with 10 bases between. This CDR3 is 15 amino acids long.

Written as DNA, the CDR3 is TGTGCCAGCACTTTACAGGGCCGGGGCAATCAGCCCCAGCATTTT. Its protein product is CASTLQGRGNQPQHF. The chain uses TRBV2 and TRBJ1-5; the D gene is possibly TRBD1 (6 bases). V shed 7 bases and J shed 2 bases, with 15 bases lying between them. Germline-derived CDR1 and CDR2 are SNHLY and FYNNEI. The CDR3 runs to 15 residues.